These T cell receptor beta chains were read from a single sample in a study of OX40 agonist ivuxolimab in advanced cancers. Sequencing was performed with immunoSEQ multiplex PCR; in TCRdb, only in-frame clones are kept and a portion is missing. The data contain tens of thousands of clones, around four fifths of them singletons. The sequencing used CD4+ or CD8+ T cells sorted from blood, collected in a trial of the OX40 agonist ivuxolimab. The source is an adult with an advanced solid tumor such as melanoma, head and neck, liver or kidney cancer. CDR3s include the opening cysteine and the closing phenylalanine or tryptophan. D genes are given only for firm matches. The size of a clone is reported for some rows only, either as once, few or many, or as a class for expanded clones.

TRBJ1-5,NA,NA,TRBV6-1,CASRDGLYQPQHF,TGTGCCAGCAGAGATGGACTTTATCAGCCCCAGCATTTT
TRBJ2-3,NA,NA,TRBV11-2,CASSSGNTDTQYF,TGTGCCAGCAGTTCCGGGAACACAGATACGCAGTATTTT
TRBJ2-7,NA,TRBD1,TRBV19,CATGQGYEQYF,TGTGCCACGGGACAGGGCTACGAGCAGTACTTC
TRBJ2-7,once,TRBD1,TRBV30,CALGQAGEEQYF,TGTGCCCTGGGACAGGCTGGGGAGGAGCAGTACTTC
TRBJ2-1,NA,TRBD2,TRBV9,CASALGTSGNNEQFF,TGTGCCAGCGCCCTCGGGACTAGCGGGAACAATGAGCAGTTCTTC
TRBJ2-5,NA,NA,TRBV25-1,CASSDQLGGLQETQYF,TGTGCCAGCAGTGACCAACTGGGGGGACTGCAAGAGACCCAGTACTTC
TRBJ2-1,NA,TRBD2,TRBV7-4,CASSLTSGSNEQFF,TGTGCCAGCAGTTTGACTAGCGGGAGTAATGAGCAGTTCTTC
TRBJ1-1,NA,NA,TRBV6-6,CASSTLSTGEAFF,TGTGCCAGCAGTACGCTATCGACCGGGGAAGCTTTCTTT
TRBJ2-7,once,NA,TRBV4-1,CASSQEGPTYEQYF,TGCGCCAGCAGCCAAGAGGGACCGACCTACGAGCAGTACTTC
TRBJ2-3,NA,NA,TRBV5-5,CASSGGTARTDTQYF,TGTGCCAGCAGCGGCGGGACAGCTCGAACAGATACGCAGTATTTT
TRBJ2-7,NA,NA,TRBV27,CASSGSYEQYF,TGTGCCAGCAGTGGCTCCTACGAGCAGTACTTC
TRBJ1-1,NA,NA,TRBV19,CASSIDSTATEAFF,TGTGCCAGTAGTATAGATTCGACAGCTACTGAAGCTTTCTTT
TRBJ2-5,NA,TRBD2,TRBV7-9,CASSPAGGFIQETQYF,TGTGCCAGCAGCCCGGCCGGGGGGTTTATACAAGAGACCCAGTACTTC
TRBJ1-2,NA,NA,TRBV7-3,CASSLERGRYTF,TGTGCCAGCAGCTTAGAACGGGGTCGCTACACCTTC
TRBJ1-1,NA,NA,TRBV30,CAWTLMRGWNTEAFF,TGTGCCTGGACCCTAATGAGGGGCTGGAACACTGAAGCTTTCTTT
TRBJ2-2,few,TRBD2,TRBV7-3,CASSPAGGLPGELFF,TGTGCCAGCAGCCCAGCGGGGGGGCTCCCCGGGGAGCTGTTTTTT
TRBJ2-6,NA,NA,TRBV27,CASSFGTHSGANVLTF,TGTGCCAGCAGTTTTGGGACCCACTCTGGGGCCAACGTCCTGACTTTC
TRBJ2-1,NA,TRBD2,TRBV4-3,CASSAGLAGSYGQFF,TGCGCCAGCAGCGCCGGACTAGCGGGGAGTTATGGGCAGTTCTTC
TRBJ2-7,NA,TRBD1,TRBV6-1,CASTPRDRATYEQYF,TGTGCCAGCACCCCCCGGGACAGGGCGACCTACGAGCAGTACTTC
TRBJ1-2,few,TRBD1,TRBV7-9,CASSEGTGDTYGYTF,TGTGCCAGCAGCGAAGGGACAGGGGATACCTATGGCTACACCTTC
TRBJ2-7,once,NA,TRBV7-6,CASSTGQIYEQYF,TGTGCCAGCAGCACGGGTCAGATCTACGAGCAGTACTTC
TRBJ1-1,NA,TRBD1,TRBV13,CASSFWDRSLNTEAFF,TGTGCCAGCAGCTTCTGGGACAGATCGTTGAACACTGAAGCTTTCTTT
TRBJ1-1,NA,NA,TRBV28,CASSPRGVNTEAFF,TGTGCCAGCAGTCCGAGGGGTGTGAACACTGAAGCTTTCTTT
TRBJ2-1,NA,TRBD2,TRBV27,CASSGGVYNEQFF,TGTGCCAGCAGTGGGGGGGTCTACAATGAGCAGTTCTTC
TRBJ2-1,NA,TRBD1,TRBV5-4,CASRRDSYNEQFF,TGTGCCAGCCGAAGGGACAGCTACAATGAGCAGTTCTTC
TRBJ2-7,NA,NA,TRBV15,CATSRGIKENEQYF,TGTGCCACCAGCAGAGGCATAAAGGAAAACGAGCAGTACTTC
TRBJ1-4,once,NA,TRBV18,CASSPPEAEKLFF,TGTGCCAGCTCACCGCCTGAGGCAGAAAAACTGTTTTTT
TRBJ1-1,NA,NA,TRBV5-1,CASSPPMNTEAFF,TGCGCCAGCAGCCCCCCTATGAACACTGAAGCTTTCTTT
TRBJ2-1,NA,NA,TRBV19,CASSDVTGWIEQFF,TGTGCCAGTAGTGACGTCACAGGGTGGATAGAGCAGTTCTTC
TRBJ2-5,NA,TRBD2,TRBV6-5,CASNLAGAGPTQYF,TGTGCCAGCAACTTAGCGGGGGCTGGTCCGACCCAGTACTTC
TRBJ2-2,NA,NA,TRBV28,CASSFKPSRGLNTGELFF,TGTGCCAGCAGTTTCAAGCCGTCGAGGGGGTTGAACACCGGGGAGCTGTTTTTT
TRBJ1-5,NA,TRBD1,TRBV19,CASSAGQGNLQPQHF,TGTGCCAGTAGTGCGGGACAGGGTAATCTCCAGCCCCAGCATTTT
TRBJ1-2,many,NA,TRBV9,CASSPRSGTTHFYYGYTF,TGTGCCAGCAGCCCTCGGTCCGGGACAACACATTTTTACTATGGCTACACCTTC
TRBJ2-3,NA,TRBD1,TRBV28,CASRFWTGDTDTQYF,TGTGCCAGCAGGTTCTGGACAGGGGACACAGATACGCAGTATTTT
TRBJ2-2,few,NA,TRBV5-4,CASSRRDTGELFF,TGTGCCAGCAGCCGGCGGGACACCGGGGAGCTGTTTTTT
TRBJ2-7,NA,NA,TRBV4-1,CASSLGGEAGSYEQYF,TGCGCCAGCAGCCTAGGGGGTGAAGCAGGATCCTACGAGCAGTACTTC
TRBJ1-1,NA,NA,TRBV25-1,CASTAFTGLGTEAFF,TGTGCCAGCACCGCCTTTACCGGCCTGGGAACTGAAGCTTTCTTT
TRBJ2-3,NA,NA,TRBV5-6,CASSLGLPDFITDTQYF,TGTGCCAGCAGCTTAGGCCTGCCGGACTTCATCACAGATACGCAGTATTTT
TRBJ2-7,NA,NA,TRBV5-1,CASSLVAANEQYF,TGCGCCAGCAGCTTGGTGGCGGCCAACGAGCAGTACTTC
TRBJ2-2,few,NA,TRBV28,CASSPRQDLNTGELFF,TGTGCCAGCAGTCCTCGACAGGACTTGAACACCGGGGAGCTGTTTTTT
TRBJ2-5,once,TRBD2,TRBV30,CAWSGLAGGLETQYF,TGTGCCTGGAGTGGGCTAGCGGGAGGCTTGGAGACCCAGTACTTC